The following is a T cell receptor beta chain sequence with its context. Its antigen remains unidentified. The entry originates in a study of shared clonotypes between healthy human individuals. Study-wide points: Naive subsets generally had larger estimated richness than memory subsets. Incompleteness in sorted-subset sequencing, despite large depth, was shown by rarefaction.

Every subset's genomic DNA went evenly onto several immunoSEQ plates. Only in-frame clones appear in the TCRdb table, and some are missing; sequencing was by immunoSEQ multiplex PCR. The sample records under 550,000 clones, 90% to 96% being singletons. There were only Caucasian adults among the donors, and all lived in Nashville, Tennessee. Germline V gene lookup returns CDR1 LGHNA and CDR2 YNFKEQ. V was trimmed by 0 bases and J by 0 bases, leaving 17 bases between them. The CDR3 totals 18 residues. Sequenced sample: naive CD4+ T cells sorted from blood. Subset specified: CD45RA+ positively selected. The genes are TRBV4-2 and TRBJ1-1, with TRBD1 as a possible D gene (5 bases). This TCR derives from a woman aged 30 to 39 in good health. As DNA, the CDR3 is TGTGCCAGCAGCCAAGAAAACTTGGGGCGCCGCATGAACACTGAAGCTTTCTTT. This codes for CASSQENLGRRMNTEAFF.